Listed here are 16 T cell receptor beta chains from one sample, sequenced in a study of CD4+ T cells in melanoma. TCRdb's copy holds only in-frame clones and misses some; the assay was immunoSEQ multiplex PCR. The sample holds around 100,000 clones, around 92% seen once. Material: peripheral blood. These receptors originate from a human donor with melanoma.

A few counts support this clone. The V call is TRBV7-9, the J call TRBJ2-7; perhaps TRBD1 as D (6 bases). Germline V lookup: CDR1 SEHNR, CDR2 FQNEAQ (reference sequence). Deletions cut 6 bases from V and 2 bases from J, with 14 bases between. This CDR3 is built from 14 residues. DNA for the CDR3: TGTGCCAGCAGTAAACAGGGTGGCCCCTACGAGCAGTACTTC. It codes for CASSKQGGPYEQYF. Looking up the rest from reference TRBV7-9 and TRBJ2-7 gives the full variable domain: DTGVSQNPRHKITKRGQNVTFRCDPISEHNRLYWYRQTLGQGPEFLTYFQNEAQLEKSRLLSDRFSAERPKGSFSTLEIQRTEQGDSAMYLCASSKQGGPYEQYFGPGTRLTVT.

This clone has a handful of counts. The rearrangement joins TRBV2 to TRBJ1-1; D is ambiguous. The CDR3 totals 11 residues. Germline V lookup: CDR1 SNHLY, CDR2 FYNNEI. Trimming shortened V by 7 bases and J by 13 bases, and 16 bases separated the two germline ends. CDR3 amino acids: CASTIEEGGFF. CDR3 DNA sequence: TGTGCCAGCACCATTGAGGAGGGAGGTTTCTTT.

This clone appeared once. The chain uses TRBV5-1 and TRBJ2-6, with no clear D. The CDR3 has 15 residues. Germline V CDR1 and CDR2: SGHRS, YFSETQ. V was pared by 5 bases and J by 1 base, with 10 bases between. CDR3 sequence reads: CASSDFGSGANVLTF. CDR3 sequence (DNA): TGCGCCAGCAGTGATTTCGGATCTGGGGCCAACGTCCTGACTTTC. Based on the CDR3 plus reference TRBV5-1 and TRBJ2-6, the full variable domain is KAGVTQTPRYLIKTRGQQVTLSCSPISGHRSVSWYQQTPGQGLQFLFEYFSETQRNKGNFPGRFSGRQFSNSRSEMNVSTLELGDSALYLCASSDFGSGANVLTFGAGSRLTVL.

The CDR3 protein is CASSIRRTNTEAFF. The CDR3 coding sequence is TGTGCCAGCAGTATTCGGCGGACGAACACTGAAGCTTTCTTT. The chain carries TRBV28 and TRBJ1-1; D remains unclear. Looked up from germline, CDR1 is MDHEN and CDR2 is SYDVKM. V lost 5 bases and J 1 base, leaving 11 bases between the germline ends. CDR3 size: 14 residues.

The table lists this clone with a few counts. The chain combines TRBV29-1 with TRBJ2-5, with D possibly being TRBD1 or TRBD2 (6 bases each). This CDR3 has 14 amino acids. In germline, CDR1 is SQVTM, CDR2 ANQGSEA. The germline V and J ends were trimmed by 2 bases and 4 bases, with 14 bases remaining between them. CDR3 sequence reads: CSVEIIRGVETQYF. The DNA for the CDR3 is TGCAGCGTTGAAATTATAAGGGGGGTAGAGACCCAGTACTTC.

The chain combines TRBV6-5 with TRBJ2-1; 9 positions agree with TRBD2. V was pared by 0 bases and J by 7 bases, with 7 bases of the junction left unmatched. CDR1 is MNHEY and CDR2 is SVGAGI in the germline V gene. The CDR3 is 16 amino acids. The CDR3 loop is CASSYSVAGERNEQFF. The DNA for the CDR3 is TGTGCCAGCAGTTACTCCGTAGCGGGGGAACGGAATGAGCAGTTCTTC.

This clone has a handful of counts. The rearrangement joins TRBV9 to TRBJ1-6; a possible D gene is TRBD1 (5 bases). The CDR3 covers 13 residues. In germline, CDR1 is SGDLS, CDR2 YYNGEE. The V and J ends lost 0 bases and 10 bases respectively, with 8 bases between them. The CDR3 here is CASSVGRGSPLHF. In nucleotides, the CDR3 is TGTGCCAGCAGCGTAGGAAGGGGATCACCCCTCCACTTT. The full variable domain, in which reference TRBV9 and TRBJ1-6 provide the parts outside the CDR3, is DSGVTQTPKHLITATGQRVTLRCSPRSGDLSVYWYQQSLDQGLQFLIQYYNGEERAKGNILERFSAQQFPDLHSELNLSSLELGDSALYFCASSVGRGSPLHFGNGTRLTVT.

The chain is built from TRBV6-1 and TRBJ2-7; 9 nucleotides align to TRBD2. With V trimmed by 1 base and J by 0 bases, 1 base remained unmatched. CDR1 MNHNS and CDR2 SASEGT come from the germline V gene. The CDR3 contains 15 residues. CDR3 in DNA: TGTGCCAGCAGTGAAGGACTAGCGGACTCCTACGAGCAGTACTTC. Residues: CASSEGLADSYEQYF.

The chain combines TRBV9 with TRBJ2-5; 9 positions agree with TRBD1. The CDR3 contains 15 residues. In germline, CDR1 is SGDLS, CDR2 YYNGEE. Trimming took 3 bases from V and 2 from J; bases not matched to a gene: 5. The CDR3 nucleotides read TGTGCCAGCAGCGGATGGACAGGGGATCAAGAGACCCAGTACTTC. Protein product: CASSGWTGDQETQYF.

The chain joins TRBV9 to TRBJ1-1; D gene unclear. CDR3 length: 17 residues. V lost 0 bases and J 1 base, leaving 16 bases between the germline ends. Germline V lookup: CDR1 SGDLS, CDR2 YYNGEE. The CDR3 protein is CASSVGSMTRENTEAFF. The CDR3 DNA reads as TGTGCCAGCAGCGTAGGATCGATGACGAGGGAGAACACTGAAGCTTTCTTT. The whole variable domain, remainder taken from reference TRBV9 and TRBJ1-1, is DSGVTQTPKHLITATGQRVTLRCSPRSGDLSVYWYQQSLDQGLQFLIQYYNGEERAKGNILERFSAQQFPDLHSELNLSSLELGDSALYFCASSVGSMTRENTEAFFGQGTRLTVV.

Here the CDR3 reads CASSVQGKNEQFF. In DNA, the CDR3 is TGTGCCAGCAGCGTACAGGGGAAGAATGAGCAGTTCTTC. This rearrangement joins TRBV9 to TRBJ2-1, with D maybe TRBD1 (6 bases). CDR1 and CDR2 (germline): SGDLS, YYNGEE. This CDR3 has 13 residues. V was cut by 1 base and J by 7 bases, with 9 bases left in between.

The V and J genes are TRBV19 and TRBJ1-5; D perhaps matches TRBD1 (5 bases). Trimming stripped 10 bases from V and 3 bases from J, with 13 bases between. Germline V gene lookup returns CDR1 LNHDA and CDR2 SQIVND (reference sequence). The CDR3 consists of 13 residues. The CDR3 loop is CATDGGVNQPQHF. The CDR3 region has the DNA TGTGCCACCGATGGAGGGGTCAATCAGCCCCAGCATTTT. Drawing the rest from reference TRBV19 and TRBJ1-5, the complete variable domain is DGGITQSPKYLFRKEGQNVTLSCEQNLNHDAMYWYRQDPGQGLRLIYYSQIVNDFQKGDIAEGYSVSREKKESFPLTVTSAQKNPTAFYLCATDGGVNQPQHFGDGTRLSIL.

The chain joins TRBV7-6 to TRBJ2-3; D not certain. V dropped 6 bases and J dropped 1 base, with 11 bases sitting between them. The CDR3 has 14 residues. Germline CDR1 SGHVS, CDR2 FNYEAQ. This CDR3 is CASSLGYGTDTQYF. The DNA of the CDR3 is TGTGCCAGCAGTCTAGGCTACGGCACAGATACGCAGTATTTT.

This rearrangement joins TRBV6-5 to TRBJ1-5; 8 bases map to TRBD1. V was pared by 2 bases and J by 6 bases, with 6 bases of the junction left unmatched. Germline lookup yields CDR1 MNHEY and CDR2 SVGAGI. CDR3 size: 15 residues. This chain's CDR3 is CASSYRPGGGQPQHF. In nucleotides, the CDR3 is TGTGCCAGCAGTTACAGACCAGGGGGCGGTCAGCCCCAGCATTTT.

This chain's CDR3 is CASSSQSGYEQYF. CDR3 nucleotide sequence: TGTGCCAGCAGTAGCCAATCAGGGTACGAGCAGTACTTC. The rearrangement uses TRBV27 and TRBJ2-7, with TRBD1 as a possible D gene (5 bases). The CDR3 sequence is 13 residues long. Germline V lookup: CDR1 MNHEY, CDR2 SMNVEV (reference sequence). The V end lost 5 bases, the J end lost 4 bases, and 12 bases lay between the germline ends.

The chain is built from TRBV28 and TRBJ2-5; D uncertain. The CDR3 spans 14 residues. Germline V CDR1 and CDR2: MDHEN, SYDVKM. Trimming left V 3 bases short and J 4 bases short, with 12 bases between. CDR3 DNA: TGTGCCAGCAGTTTCGCGACACGTTTAGAGACCCAGTACTTC. It yields the protein CASSFATRLETQYF.